A single sample gave rise to the 4 T cell receptor beta chains below, sequenced in a study of blood T cell repertoires in COVID-19. Sequencing was performed with immunoSEQ multiplex PCR; in TCRdb, only in-frame clones are kept and a portion is missing. This sample has about 120,000 clones, with roughly 85% found just once. The sequenced sample consisted of peripheral blood. These receptors originate from a man aged 30 to 39 with acute or convalescent COVID-19.

In this sample, this clone turned up a few times. The chain recombines TRBV19 with TRBJ1-6, with TRBD1 matching 7 bases. The CDR3 extends over 15 amino acids. V shed 4 bases, J shed 7 bases, and the junction held 7 bases outside the gene matches. The V gene's germline CDR1 is LNHDA and CDR2 SQIVND (reference sequence). The CDR3 loop is CASSSQGGANSPLHF. As DNA, the CDR3 is TGTGCCAGTAGTAGCCAGGGGGGCGCAAATTCACCCCTCCACTTT.

This sequence joins TRBV12-3 or TRBV12-4 and TRBJ2-7; TRBD1 matches at 7 bases. With 5 bases clipped from V and 5 bases from J, the junction kept 6 bases outside the gene matches. CDR3 length: 13 residues. CDR3 in DNA: TGTGCCAGCAGTAGGGACAGTCTGAACGAGCAGTACTTC. Translating it yields CASSRDSLNEQYF.

This chain connects TRBV15 to TRBJ1-2, with a weak D call TRBD1 (5 bases). Trimming shortened V by 0 bases and J by 4 bases, and 9 bases separated the two germline ends. CDR3 size: 14 residues. Germline assignment: CDR1 LNHNV and CDR2 YYDKDF (reference sequence). The CDR3 nucleotides are TGTGCCACCAGCAGAGATGTTACAGGCTATGGCTACACCTTC. Residues: CATSRDVTGYGYTF.

This rearrangement joins TRBV6-1 to TRBJ1-4; D is ambiguous. CDR3 length: 15 amino acids. The germline gives CDR1 MNHNS, CDR2 SASEGT. V gave up 3 bases and J gave up 1 base, with 9 bases separating them. DNA for the CDR3: TGTGCCAGCAGTGAGGTCAGGCTAACTAATGAAAAACTGTTTTTT. This translates into CASSEVRLTNEKLFF.